These 8 T cell receptor beta chains originate from one sample sequenced in a study of T cell responses to AZD1222 COVID-19 vaccine. Sequencing used immunoSEQ multiplex PCR; TCRdb keeps in-frame clones, though not all of them. The data show 150,000 to 200,000 clones, around 86% seen once. Sequencing used peripheral blood, obtained on day 0 of MenACWY control vaccination. These TCRs come from an adult in good health.

The chain combines TRBV7-2 with TRBJ1-2; D not resolved. The CDR3 is made up of 14 amino acids. Germline V gives CDR1 SGHTA, CDR2 FQGNSA. The V gene lost 2 bases and the J gene lost 8 bases, with 15 bases spanning the gap. The CDR3 loop reads CASSLREGDGGYTF. The CDR3 DNA reads as TGTGCCAGCAGCTTAAGGGAGGGCGATGGAGGCTACACCTTC.

V gene TRBV12-3 or TRBV12-4 combines with J gene TRBJ1-1, with no clear D. Trimming cost V 3 bases and J 6 bases, with 11 bases left between them. This CDR3 comprises 13 residues. The DNA of the CDR3 is TGTGCCAGCAGTTTTACGGAGGAGGCTGAAGCTTTCTTT. It translates to CASSFTEEAEAFF.

This chain uses TRBV24-1 with TRBJ2-6; tentatively, D is TRBD1 or TRBD2 (5 bases each). Germline assignment: CDR1 KGHDR and CDR2 SFDVKD. V was trimmed by 8 bases and J by 1 base, leaving 11 bases between them. This CDR3 contains 15 residues. The CDR3 nucleotides read TGTGCCACCATGGGACGAGCATCTGGGGCCAACGTCCTGACTTTC. Protein sequence: CATMGRASGANVLTF.

The V and J genes are TRBV28 and TRBJ1-5; D gene ambiguous. The ends were cut back, 2 bases at V and 1 base at J, with 9 bases in the middle. The germline V gene encodes CDR1 MDHEN and CDR2 SYDVKM. The CDR3 totals 15 residues. The CDR3 loop reads CASSLQGLSNQPQHF. The DNA for the CDR3 is TGTGCCAGCAGTTTACAAGGCTTAAGCAATCAGCCCCAGCATTTT.

This clone was picked up a small number of times. The rearrangement links TRBV6-1 to TRBJ2-5; D assignment may be TRBD1 or TRBD2 (6 bases each). V gave up 1 base and J gave up 0 bases, with 24 bases separating them. The germline V gene encodes CDR1 MNHNS and CDR2 SASEGT. This CDR3 is 20 amino acids long. This CDR3 reads CASSEEEGGGLAVDQETQYF. CDR3 bases: TGTGCCAGCAGTGAAGAAGAGGGGGGCGGACTCGCTGTAGACCAAGAGACCCAGTACTTC.

This chain connects TRBV6-5 to TRBJ2-4; 7 nucleotides align to TRBD1. The CDR3 consists of 11 residues. J was trimmed by 8 bases and V by 6 bases; bases with no gene match: 1. Germline V CDR1 and CDR2: MNHEY, SVGAGI. The CDR3 spells CASSQGDIQYF. The CDR3 DNA reads as TGTGCCAGCAGCCAGGGGGACATTCAGTACTTC.

Comment on this clone: Other DNA sequences from this sample encode an identical CDR3 as well. The chain joins TRBV9 to TRBJ2-7; no definite D call. V was trimmed by 0 bases and J by 2 bases, leaving 9 bases between them. The V gene's germline CDR1 is SGDLS and CDR2 YYNGEE. The CDR3 runs 14 residues. The CDR3 DNA reads as TGTGCCAGCAGCGTAGGGGGTGGAACCTACGAGCAGTACTTC. It encodes CASSVGGGTYEQYF. The variable domain in full, with the rest retrieved from reference TRBV9 and TRBJ2-7, is DSGVTQTPKHLITATGQRVTLRCSPRSGDLSVYWYQQSLDQGLQFLIQYYNGEERAKGNILERFSAQQFPDLHSELNLSSLELGDSALYFCASSVGGGTYEQYFGPGTRLTVT.

This clone showed up just a few times. CDR3 residues: CASSYSRTENSPLHF. The CDR3 nucleotides read TGTGCCAGCAGTTACTCTAGGACAGAGAATTCACCCCTCCACTTT. The V gene is TRBV6-5, the J gene TRBJ1-6; perhaps TRBD1 as D (6 bases). With 0 bases removed from V and 7 bases from J, the gap between germline ends came to 10 bases. There are 15 residues in the CDR3. CDR1 is MNHEY, CDR2 SVGAGI, per germline.